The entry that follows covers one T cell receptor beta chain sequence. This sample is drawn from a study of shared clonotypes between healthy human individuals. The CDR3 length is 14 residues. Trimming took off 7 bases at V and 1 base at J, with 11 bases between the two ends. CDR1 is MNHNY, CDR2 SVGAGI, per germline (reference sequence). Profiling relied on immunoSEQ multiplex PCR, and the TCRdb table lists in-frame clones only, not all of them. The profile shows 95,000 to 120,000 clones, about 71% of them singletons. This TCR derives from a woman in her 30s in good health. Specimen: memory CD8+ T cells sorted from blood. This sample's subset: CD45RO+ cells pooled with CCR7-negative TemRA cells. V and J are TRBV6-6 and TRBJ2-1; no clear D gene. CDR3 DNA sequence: TGTGCCAGCACGGCGGTTTGGTCCTACAATGAGCAGTTCTTC. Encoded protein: CASTAVWSYNEQFF.